The entry that follows covers one TCR beta chain sequence. The antigen it binds to is not known. It has no much larger one-base neighbor in the sample; base qualities were not kept. The data belong to a study of identical twins (dated by TCRdb to between 2015 and 2016). General notes on the study: To test whether fetal clonotypes persist, this study deep-sequenced TCR alpha and beta repertoires from monozygotic twins, from unrelated adults of various ages, and from cord blood. Replicate twin experiments were performed at different times using different library preparation protocols to rule out contamination.

Receptor amplification or capture employed 5' RACE. Sequenced on an Illumina HiSeq 2000. A universal primer binding site was introduced by template switching, and a unique molecular identifier was present in the final cDNA, enabling accurate counting of TCR cDNA molecules. Specific primers in the conserved constant-segment region were used to synthesize first-strand cDNA for the TCR alpha and beta chains. To control for contamination, each cDNA library was double barcoded with a SMART-Mk sample barcode plus Illumina barcodes. TruSeq adapter sequences along with Illumina sample barcodes were introduced in two successive PCR steps. TCR alpha and beta cDNA libraries were sequenced on the Illumina HiSeq platform with custom primers. As for how the authors treated the data: Raw reads were processed with MiGEC to extract unique molecular identifiers, and MiXCR was used to determine CDR3 positions. Recombination models were inferred per individual with the repgenHMM and IGoR tools using an EM algorithm. The tcR package in R was used for shared clonotype analysis, with sharing normalized by the product of cloneset sizes. Out-of-frame nonproductive sequences were analyzed to study raw recombination free of thymic and clonal selection effects. TCRdb ran its own pipeline on the public reads, namely fastp trimming at Q25 and MiXCR clone calling, and kept in-frame beta chains. One record per CDR3 amino acid sequence lists the most common genes and DNA. In this record, the V and J calls reflect TCRdb's handling and not the investigators' own analysis. Present in this sample are about 280,000 distinct CDR3 sequences, about 8.9% of which were seen just once. The top ten hold over 2% of the sample.

All donors were healthy Caucasians. Three pairs of female monozygotic twins, all aged about 18 to 30 years, made up the twin cohort. Miltenyi CD45RO+ enrichment and human naive T-cell isolation kits were used to isolate memory (CD45RO+) and naive T cells from PBMC. V lost 6 bases and J lost 5 bases; the stretch between them is 10 bases long. The cysteine opens and the phenylalanine closes a CDR3 of 11 amino acids. The retained sequence is limited to the CDR3, 33 bases, with the frame set at the first base. CDR1 DFQATT and CDR2 SNEGSKA were looked up in the germline V gene (reference sequence). Broader findings and caveats from the paper: Zero-insertion analyses could be partly confounded by invariant T cells such as MAIT and iNKT, though diverse VJ usage argued against such confounding for most clonotypes. Conclusions relied on cross-sectional statistical analysis, since the same donors could not be followed over many years. A weaker excess of twin sharing was found in beta out-of-frame sequences because the signal-to-noise ratio was lowered by fewer shared sequences. Out-of-frame TCR alpha sequences shared between twins showed an excess of low generation-probability sequences compared with coincidental sharing between unrelated individuals. Fewer insertions were carried by abundant cord blood beta clonotypes; a weaker similar trend was observed in young adult naive repertoires, while no such trend was observed in memory repertoires. Recombination models systematically underestimated out-of-frame TCR alpha sharing in monozygotic twins but agreed with sharing between unrelated individuals.

Another study also made use of these data, one on yellow fever vaccine responses in identical twins. As described in the second report: According to the authors, the vaccine-induced T cell response in identical twins seemed to be partly convergent and partly specific to each individual. The study precisely tracked vaccine-responding T cell clones in identical twins.

Material: memory (CD45RO+) T cells sorted from blood. This specimen's cell subset or site label, per the study, means: CD45RO+ enriched T cells. This receptor was obtained from a woman between 18 and 29 years old in good health. This chain is built from TRBV20-1 and TRBJ1-1; 5 matching bases give a weak D call of TRBD1. The sequence in DNA is TGCAGTGCCTGGGGGGGGACTGAAGCTTTCTTT. Its translation reads: CSAWGGTEAFF.